Each of the 18 T cell receptor beta chains below was sequenced from the same sample in a study of T cells after somatic rescue of genetic block. Profiling relied on immunoSEQ multiplex PCR, and the TCRdb table lists in-frame clones only, not all of them. The table includes more than 13,000 clones, roughly 70% detected once. The sample comprised peripheral blood mononuclear cells (PBMCs). These receptors were obtained from a man younger than 35.

This chain uses TRBV18 with TRBJ2-3; 10 bases are a match to TRBD1. The CDR3 contains 15 residues. V lost 3 bases and J lost 6; bases outside the gene matches: 6. Germline CDR1 is KGHSH and CDR2 is LQKENI. CDR3 in amino acids: CASSPTGGVWDTQYF. CDR3 nucleotides: TGTGCCAGCTCACCGACAGGGGGCGTGTGGGATACGCAGTATTTT.

The CDR3 reads CAARGNGEETQYF. The CDR3 DNA reads as TGTGCCGCGCGGGGGAACGGAGAAGAGACCCAGTACTTC. The chain carries TRBV10-3 and TRBJ2-5, with 7 bases that match TRBD2. The CDR3 spans 13 residues. Germline CDR1 ENHRY, CDR2 SYGVKD. J was trimmed by 3 bases and V by 11 bases; bases with no gene match: 9.

This chain connects TRBV18 to TRBJ2-3; D might be TRBD2 (5 bases). This CDR3 is 13 amino acids long. V was trimmed by 0 bases and J by 7 bases, leaving 8 bases between them. Germline V gives CDR1 KGHSH, CDR2 LQKENI. CDR3 bases: TGTGCCAGCTCACCACCGGGAGCCTATACGCAGTATTTT. Translation: CASSPPGAYTQYF. Based on the CDR3 plus reference TRBV18 and TRBJ2-3, the full variable domain is NAGVMQNPRHLVRRRGQEARLRCSPMKGHSHVYWYRQLPEEGLKFMVYLQKENIIDESGMPKERFSAEFPKEGPSILRIQQVVRGDSAAYFCASSPPGAYTQYFGPGTRLTVL.

This clone was observed once. The chain recombines TRBV11-2 with TRBJ2-7, with D possibly being TRBD2 (5 bases). Germline CDR1 is SGHAT and CDR2 is FQNNGV. The CDR3 consists of 15 residues. V was trimmed by 1 base and J by 0 bases, leaving 10 bases between them. CDR3 in DNA: TGTGCCAGCAGCTTAGTGGGTGGACTCTCCTACGAGCAGTACTTC. Translating it yields CASSLVGGLSYEQYF. The full variable domain, completed using reference TRBV11-2 and TRBJ2-7, is EAGVAQSPRYKIIEKRQSVAFWCNPISGHATLYWYQQILGQGPKLLIQFQNNGVVDDSQLPKDRFSAERLKGVDSTLKIQPAKLEDSAVYLCASSLVGGLSYEQYFGPGTRLTVT.

The chain joins TRBV5-6 to TRBJ2-2; the match to TRBD1 covers 7 bases. Germline-derived CDR1 and CDR2 are SGHDT and YYEEEE. The CDR3 extends over 16 amino acids. V shed 4 bases and J 5 bases; nucleotides not matched to a gene: 11. CDR3 DNA: TGTGCCAGCAGCCAACGACAGGGAGAATGGACCGGGGAGCTGTTTTTT. Translation gives CASSQRQGEWTGELFF.

The rearrangement links TRBV19 to TRBJ2-3; D gene uncertain. The CDR3 has 16 amino acids. Germline lookup yields CDR1 LNHDA and CDR2 SQIVND (reference sequence). Trimming pared 1 base from V and 1 base from J, leaving 12 bases between. CDR3 amino acids: CASSIVQVQGTDTQYF. In DNA form, the CDR3 reads TGTGCCAGTAGTATAGTCCAGGTGCAGGGCACAGATACGCAGTATTTT.

V and J are TRBV27 and TRBJ2-7; 10 nucleotides align to TRBD1. Germline CDR1 reads MNHEY; CDR2 reads SMNVEV (reference sequence). With 6 bases clipped from V and 4 bases from J, the junction kept 9 bases outside the gene matches. CDR3 size: 15 residues. The CDR3: CASSSRGTGAYEQYF. CDR3 coding DNA: TGTGCCAGCAGCAGCCGGGGGACAGGGGCGTACGAGCAGTACTTC.

CDR3 region: CAISESTWQETQYF. Written as DNA, the CDR3 is TGTGCCATCAGTGAGTCGACATGGCAAGAGACCCAGTACTTC. This chain connects TRBV10-3 to TRBJ2-5, with D unresolved. The germline V and J ends were trimmed by 0 bases and 2 bases, with 7 bases remaining between them. The CDR3 loop spans 14 amino acids. Germline V CDR1 and CDR2: ENHRY, SYGVKD.

To note about this clone: At one end the junction does not follow the germline gene, possibly because of a read error. CDR3 sequence: CASRRRGSSLF. The CDR3 DNA reads as TGTGCCAGTAGGAGACGGGGGAGCTCACTCTTC. The genes are TRBV6-6 and TRBJ1-2; possible D gene TRBD1, 5 bases. Germline V gives CDR1 MNHNY, CDR2 SVGAGI (reference sequence). The CDR3 contains 11 residues.

This chain uses TRBV11-3 with TRBJ1-5; D is unclear. Germline V gene sequence: CDR1 SGHNT, CDR2 YENEEA. The CDR3 length is 15 residues. With 0 bases removed from V and 0 bases from J, the gap between germline ends came to 6 bases. CDR3 loop: CASSLEGISNQPQHF. CDR3 in DNA: TGTGCCAGCAGCTTAGAGGGGATTAGCAATCAGCCCCAGCATTTT.

The chain carries TRBV18 and TRBJ1-2, with 9 bases matching TRBD1. CDR1 and CDR2 from the germline V gene are KGHSH and LQKENI. This CDR3 is 14 amino acids long. The ends lost 5 bases at V and 4 bases at J; junction bases unmatched: 5. CDR3 coding DNA: TGTGCCAGCTCAACCGACAGGGGGGCCTATGGCTACACCTTC. Translated, it gives CASSTDRGAYGYTF.

The table lists this clone with a count of one. The chain joins TRBV2 to TRBJ1-2, with no clear D. This CDR3 is built from 15 residues. Trimming cost V 2 bases and J 1 base, with 11 bases left between them. CDR1 is SNHLY and CDR2 is FYNNEI in the germline V gene. CDR3 residues: CASSERTGVNYGYTF. CDR3 DNA: TGTGCCAGCAGTGAACGAACGGGAGTTAACTATGGCTACACCTTC.

This sequence joins TRBV19 and TRBJ1-6, with TRBD1 matching over 8 bases. With V trimmed by 9 bases and J by 2 bases, 6 bases remained unmatched. The germline V gene encodes CDR1 LNHDA and CDR2 SQIVND (reference sequence). The length of the CDR3 is 15 residues. CDR3 residues: CASRTGTTYNSPLHF. CDR3 DNA sequence: TGTGCCAGCCGGACAGGGACAACCTATAATTCACCCCTCCACTTT.

This chain links TRBV13 with TRBJ2-1; D not certain. The CDR3 consists of 14 residues. Trimming removed 3 bases at V and 0 bases at J, with 6 bases between. Looked up from germline, CDR1 is PRHDT and CDR2 is FYEKMQ (reference sequence). CDR3 in amino acids: CASSLQSSYNEQFF. CDR3 nucleotides: TGTGCCAGCAGCTTGCAGAGCTCCTACAATGAGCAGTTCTTC.

This clone appeared once. The chain employs TRBV6-5 and TRBJ2-3, with D perhaps given as TRBD1 or TRBD2 (5 bases each). CDR3 length: 15 amino acids. The V gene's germline CDR1 is MNHEY and CDR2 SVGAGI. The V and J ends lost 4 bases and 2 bases respectively, with 13 bases between them. The CDR3: CASSSSGLYTDTQYF. CDR3 DNA sequence: TGTGCCAGCAGTTCCTCGGGGCTTTACACAGATACGCAGTATTTT.

The gene calls are TRBV29-1 and TRBJ2-7, with TRBD1 matching over 10 bases. The germline V gene has CDR1 SQVTM and CDR2 ANQGSEA. The CDR3 is made up of 12 amino acids. Losses at the gene ends were 7 bases for V and 5 bases for J; bases not matched to a gene: 5. This chain's CDR3 is CSARDRGNEQYF. In DNA form, the CDR3 reads TGCAGCGCCAGGGACAGGGGAAACGAGCAGTACTTC.

The rearrangement uses TRBV2 and TRBJ2-7, with 8 bases matching TRBD1. Per the germline V gene, CDR1 is SNHLY and CDR2 is FYNNEI. The CDR3 is 14 amino acids. The junction had 8 bases not matched to a gene; V was cut back by 6 bases and J by 4 bases. The CDR3 here is CASRRTGSYYEQYF. CDR3 coding DNA: TGTGCCAGCAGAAGGACAGGGTCCTATTACGAGCAGTACTTC.

As concerns this clone: The junction shows a germline mismatch at one end, possibly a read error. The J gene is TRBJ1-1, the V gene TRBV7-3; D not certain. The CDR3 sequence is 13 residues long. Per germline, CDR1 SGHTA and CDR2 FQGTGA. The CDR3 coding sequence is TGTGCCAGCAGCTTAACCGTAGGAGTTCCCTGGATCTTT. The encoded protein is CASSLTVGVPWIF.